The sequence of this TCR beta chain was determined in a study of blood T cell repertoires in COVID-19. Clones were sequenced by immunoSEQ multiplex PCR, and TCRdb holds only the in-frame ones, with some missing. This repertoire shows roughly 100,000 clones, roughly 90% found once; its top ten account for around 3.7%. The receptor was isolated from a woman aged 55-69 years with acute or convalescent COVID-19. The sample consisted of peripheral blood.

The CDR3 region is CASSPTQGNTGELFF. DNA of the CDR3: TGTGCCAGCAGCCCCACGCAGGGCAACACCGGGGAGCTGTTTTTT. This sequence joins TRBV3-1 (or the pseudogene TRBV3-2) and TRBJ2-2; D possibly corresponds to TRBD1 (5 bases). V dropped 4 bases and J dropped 2 bases, with 11 bases sitting between them. CDR3 size: 15 residues. CDR1 and CDR2 (germline): LGHDT, YNNKEL (reference sequence).